This TCR beta chain was captured in a study of CD8 T cells in ankylosing spondylitis. Whole-study results and caveats: Clones linked to the disease showed a CD8+ phenotype. They occurred at relatively low frequencies in peripheral blood. Within matched ankylosing spondylitis synovial fluid, disease-linked clones were reportedly significantly enriched.

A word on this clonotype: The antigen is undetermined.

MiXCR, applied by TCRdb to the 5' RACE reads, yields one record per CDR3 protein. This sample has some 130,000 distinct CDR3 sequences; 12% to 15% occur once, and the top ten carry under 3%. Germline V lookup: CDR1 LGHDT, CDR2 YNNKEL (reference sequence). The CDR3 is 14 amino acids. V lost 3 bases and J lost 14; bases outside the gene matches: 10. The gene calls are TRBV3-1 and TRBJ1-6, with 7 bases matching TRBD1. The sequence was obtained from a female donor with ankylosing spondylitis or in good health (not recorded which). Sequencing used blood, either unsorted or a sorted T cell fraction (not recorded which). CDR3 residues: CASSQMGQLKALHF. CDR3 coding DNA: TGTGCCAGCAGCCAGATGGGACAGCTGAAAGCCCTCCACTTT.